This T cell receptor (beta chain) was captured in a study of shared clonotypes between healthy human individuals (dated by TCRdb to 2020 to 2022). Context from the whole study: The cohort included three men and two women between 18 and 49 years of age. Per donor, leukapheresis produced somewhere between about 0.94 and 9 billion PBMCs. Libraries were prepared and TCR repertoires were sequenced by different laboratories using diverse techniques, in order to increase sequencing depth and limit assay-specific biases. For each donor, CD4 naive and CD4 memory were each run on three plates, CD8 naive on two plates, and CD8 memory on one plate. To estimate repertoire size and how much clonotype sharing occurs between individuals, the study deeply sequenced the blood TCR repertoires of several healthy adults. What the study reported, not specific to this receptor: Incomplete sequencing was indicated by rarefaction of sorted-subset datasets, despite the large sequencing depth. Sampling was limited to blood, and TCR repertoires in tissue likely differ from TCR repertoires in blood. Because the study included only a small number of donors, the genetic and exposure-history diversity represented was limited. When several donors were compared, the shared fraction of clonotypes was about 5.4% for naive CD4, 3.5% for naive CD8, more than 2% for memory CD4, and 0.4% for memory CD8. Based on pairwise subsampling, the degree of clonotype sharing among donors was expected to be affected by sequencing depth. Clonotypes shared by all four sorted-subset donors showed higher generation probabilities than non-shared clonotypes. Estimated clonotype richness was generally larger for naive than for memory subsets.

Comment on this clone: Its binding antigen is unknown. No much larger clonotype is one base removed from it; base qualities were not supplied.

The donors were healthy, HIV-negative adults with no recently reported acute infections or vaccinations. Every donor was a Caucasian adult residing in Nashville, Tennessee, USA. CD4+ T cells were enriched by magnetic negative selection, after which naive cells were positively selected on CD45RA and the negative fraction was taken as the memory subset. Blood was obtained by leukapheresis, after which PBMCs were separated by Ficoll-Histopaque density gradient centrifugation and cryopreserved in liquid nitrogen vapor phase. Purity and quantity of every magnetically sorted T cell population were checked by analytical flow cytometry. From each sorted fraction, genomic DNA was isolated and quantified by UV absorbance on a Nanodrop 2000c. The CDR3 runs 15 residues from the cysteine to the phenylalanine. The only DNA kept is the CDR3, 45 bases in frame from the first base. The germline V gene specifies SQVTM as CDR1 and ANQGSEA as CDR2. Trimming costs V 7 bases and J 0 bases, and their ends lie 15 bases apart.

TCR CDR3 regions were amplified from genomic DNA by multiplex PCR using the deep immunoSEQ assay. Extracted genomic DNA from each cell subset was spread evenly across all wells of several immunoSEQ 96-well plates, with each plate serving as a replicate. For sorted subsets, each replicate PCR was loaded with approximately 0.2 ug genomic DNA, equivalent to 30,000 or so T cell genomes. Purified libraries were quantified with a Qubit 3.0 fluorometer, sized on a Bioanalyzer 2100, and re-quantified with the KAPA Library Quantification kit. Every immunoSEQ 96-well plate was sequenced on a dedicated single-read 150-cycle Illumina NextSeq 550 flow cell. The study's own analysis went as follows. The immunoSEQ output contained only junctional sequences without quality scores, so filtering could not match that applied to full-length reads. Sequences were annotated with PyIR, a Python wrapper for IgBLAST v1.9, using IMGT germline references to assign V/J genes and CDR3. Reads with weak V/J assignments (E-value above 1e-6), missing CDR3, stop codons, out-of-frame junctions, or ambiguous translated residues were removed. V3J clonotypes were defined as sequences sharing an identical inferred V gene, J gene, and CDR3 amino acid sequence. Percentage overlap between repertoires was calculated by dividing the number of shared unique clonotypes by the size of the smaller repertoire. Richness of each repertoire was evaluated using RTK rarefaction, the Chao1 estimator, and Recon v2.1 estimates of unobserved clonotypes. Generation probabilities were computed with OLGA for all TCRbeta clonotypes obtained by the gDNA method from a handful of donors. Drawn from immuneACCESS, this table holds only the in-frame rearrangements with V and J called that TCRdb kept. Clones are partly lost; checked studies trace under half to an unresolved V gene and leave the rest unexplained. From that table come the V and J calls and clone size; the DNA was used to work out D and trimming. The sample table shows millions of clones, and 85% to 95% are seen once. The top ten clonotypes cover 0.3% to 0.4% of the sample.

The specimen sequenced was naive CD4+ T cells from PBMCs. Interpreted using the paper, the cell subset or site label stands for: CD45RA+ positively selected. Here the chain combines TRBV29-1 and TRBJ2-2; a weak D assignment points to TRBD1 (6 bases agree). The clonotype was recovered from a young man in good health. Some clones in this sample may be carry-over from other donors' samples. The nucleotides read TGCAGCGCAGGAAACAGGGAATCGAACACCGGGGAGCTGTTTTTT. Its translation reads: CSAGNRESNTGELFF.